This T cell receptor beta chain was identified during a study of T cell responses to AZD1222 COVID-19 vaccine. Findings and caveats of the study: Repertoires were obtained solely post-peak T cell response. Nearly half of spike-specific TCRs reportedly target unmutated variant regions. Spike-spanning, vaccine-associated CD4 TCRs were dominant at 160-218 and 743-854. A rise in Spike-specific TCR breadth and depth followed two AZD1222 doses.

Only in-frame clones appear in the TCRdb table, and some are missing; sequencing was by immunoSEQ multiplex PCR. In the table there are over 100,000 clones, roughly 85% of which are singletons. The ends lost 0 bases at V and 5 bases at J; junction bases unmatched: 12. The CDR3 extends over 16 amino acids. Germline assignment: CDR1 SQVTM and CDR2 ANQGSEA. Points on this clone: The antigen remains undetermined.

This clonotype originated in an adult who received the MenACWY meningococcal vaccine as a control. The sequencing used peripheral blood, collected 28 days after the second dose of the MenACWY control vaccine. The V and J genes are TRBV29-1 and TRBJ2-7; TRBD2 matches 8 bases. The CDR3 DNA reads TGCAGCGTTGAAGATACAGGCAGGTCGGGGGGGAACGAGCAGTACTTC. The encoded protein is CSVEDTGRSGGNEQYF.